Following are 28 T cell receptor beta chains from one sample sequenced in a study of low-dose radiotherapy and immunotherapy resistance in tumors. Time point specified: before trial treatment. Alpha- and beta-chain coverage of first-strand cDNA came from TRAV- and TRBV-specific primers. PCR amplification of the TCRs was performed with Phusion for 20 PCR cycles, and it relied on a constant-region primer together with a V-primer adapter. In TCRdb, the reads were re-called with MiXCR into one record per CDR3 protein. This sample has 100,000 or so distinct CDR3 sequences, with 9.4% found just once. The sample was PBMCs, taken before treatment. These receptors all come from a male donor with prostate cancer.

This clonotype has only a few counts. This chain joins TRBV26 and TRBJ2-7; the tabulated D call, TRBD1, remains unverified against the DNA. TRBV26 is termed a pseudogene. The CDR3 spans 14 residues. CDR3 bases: TGTGCCAGCAGTCCCCCAGGGTTTAGGTACGAGCAGTACTTC. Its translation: CASSPPGFRYEQYF.

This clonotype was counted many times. The CDR3 sequence is CASGIDRAVYEQYF. The CDR3 DNA reads TGTGCCAGCGGAATTGACAGGGCCGTCTACGAGCAGTACTTC. The genes are TRBV5-5 and TRBJ2-7; 7 bases agree with TRBD1. V was clipped by 7 bases and J by 3 bases; unmatched bases: 10. Germline loops: CDR1 SGHKS, CDR2 YYEKEE (reference sequence). This CDR3 contains 14 residues.

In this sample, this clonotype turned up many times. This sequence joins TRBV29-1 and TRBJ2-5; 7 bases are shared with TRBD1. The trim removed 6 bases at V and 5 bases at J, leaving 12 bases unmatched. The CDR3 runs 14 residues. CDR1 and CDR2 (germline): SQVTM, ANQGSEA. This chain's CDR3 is CSVDGGQLRETQYF. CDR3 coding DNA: TGCAGCGTGGATGGGGGACAGCTCAGGGAGACCCAGTACTTC. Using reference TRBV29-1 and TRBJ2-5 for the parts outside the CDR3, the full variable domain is SAVISQKPSRDICQRGTSLTIQCQVDSQVTMMFWYRQQPGQSLTLIATANQGSEATYESGFVIDKFPISRPNLTFSTLTVSNMSPEDSSIYLCSVDGGQLRETQYFGPGTRLLVL.

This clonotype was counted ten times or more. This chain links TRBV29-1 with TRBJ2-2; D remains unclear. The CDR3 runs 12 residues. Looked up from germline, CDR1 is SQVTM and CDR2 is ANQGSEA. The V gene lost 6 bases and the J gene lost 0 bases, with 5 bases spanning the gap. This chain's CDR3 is CSVLANTGELFF. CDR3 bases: TGCAGCGTCTTGGCGAACACCGGGGAGCTGTTTTTT.

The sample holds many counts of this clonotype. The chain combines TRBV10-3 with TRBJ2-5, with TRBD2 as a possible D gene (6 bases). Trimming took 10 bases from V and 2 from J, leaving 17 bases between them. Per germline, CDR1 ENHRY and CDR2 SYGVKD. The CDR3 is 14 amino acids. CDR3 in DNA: TGTGCCACCCAACCCGCGGGAACACAAGAGACCCAGTACTTC. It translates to CATQPAGTQETQYF.

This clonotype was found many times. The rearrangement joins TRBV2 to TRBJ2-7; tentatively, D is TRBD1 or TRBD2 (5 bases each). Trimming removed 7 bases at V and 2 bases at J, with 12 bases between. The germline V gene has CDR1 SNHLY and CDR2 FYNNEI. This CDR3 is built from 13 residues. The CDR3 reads CASIFGAAYEQYF. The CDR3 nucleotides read TGTGCCAGCATCTTCGGGGCAGCCTACGAGCAGTACTTC. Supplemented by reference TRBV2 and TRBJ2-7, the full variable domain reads EPEVTQTPSHQVTQMGQEVILRCVPISNHLYFYWYRQILGQKVEFLVSFYNNEISEKSEIFDDQFSVERPDGSNFTLKIRSTKLEDSAMYFCASIFGAAYEQYFGPGTRLTVT.

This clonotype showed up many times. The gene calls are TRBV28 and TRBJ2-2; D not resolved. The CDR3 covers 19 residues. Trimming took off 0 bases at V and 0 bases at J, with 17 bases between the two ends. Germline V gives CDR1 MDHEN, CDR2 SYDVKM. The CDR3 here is CASSLWTPIGEANTGELFF. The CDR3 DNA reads TGTGCCAGCAGTTTATGGACTCCCATCGGAGAGGCGAACACCGGGGAGCTGTTTTTT.

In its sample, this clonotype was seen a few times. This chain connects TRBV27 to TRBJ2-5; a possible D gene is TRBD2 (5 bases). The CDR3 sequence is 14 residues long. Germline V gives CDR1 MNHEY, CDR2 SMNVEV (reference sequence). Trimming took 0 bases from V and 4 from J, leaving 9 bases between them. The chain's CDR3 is CASSLSGRGETQYF. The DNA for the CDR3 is TGTGCCAGCAGTTTATCGGGGAGAGGAGAGACCCAGTACTTC.

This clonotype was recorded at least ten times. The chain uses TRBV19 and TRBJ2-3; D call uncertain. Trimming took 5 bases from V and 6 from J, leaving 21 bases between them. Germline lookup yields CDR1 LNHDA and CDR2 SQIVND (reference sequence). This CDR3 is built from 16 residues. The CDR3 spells CASSYFSARTSDTQYF. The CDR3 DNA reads TGTGCCAGTAGTTATTTTAGTGCCCGCACATCCGATACGCAGTATTTT.

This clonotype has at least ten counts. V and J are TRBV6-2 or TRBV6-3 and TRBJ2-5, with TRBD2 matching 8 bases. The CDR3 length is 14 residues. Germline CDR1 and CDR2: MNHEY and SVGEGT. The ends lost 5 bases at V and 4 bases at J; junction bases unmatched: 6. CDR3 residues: CASSGTSKGETQYF. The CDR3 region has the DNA TGTGCCAGCAGTGGGACTAGTAAGGGAGAGACCCAGTACTTC.

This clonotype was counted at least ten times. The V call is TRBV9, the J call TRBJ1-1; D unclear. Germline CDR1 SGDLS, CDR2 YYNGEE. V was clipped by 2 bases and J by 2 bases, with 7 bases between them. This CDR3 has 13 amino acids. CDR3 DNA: TGTGCCAGCAGCGTGATGTCAAACACTGAAGCTTTCTTT. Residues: CASSVMSNTEAFF.

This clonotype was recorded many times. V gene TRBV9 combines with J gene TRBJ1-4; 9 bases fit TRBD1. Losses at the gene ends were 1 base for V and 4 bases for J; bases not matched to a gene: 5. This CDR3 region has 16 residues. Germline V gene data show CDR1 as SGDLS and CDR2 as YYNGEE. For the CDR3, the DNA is TGTGCCAGCAGCGTAACAGGGGGCAGCGGTAATGAAAAACTGTTTTTT. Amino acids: CASSVTGGSGNEKLFF. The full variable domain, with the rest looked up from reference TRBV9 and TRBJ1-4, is DSGVTQTPKHLITATGQRVTLRCSPRSGDLSVYWYQQSLDQGLQFLIQYYNGEERAKGNILERFSAQQFPDLHSELNLSSLELGDSALYFCASSVTGGSGNEKLFFGSGTQLSVL.

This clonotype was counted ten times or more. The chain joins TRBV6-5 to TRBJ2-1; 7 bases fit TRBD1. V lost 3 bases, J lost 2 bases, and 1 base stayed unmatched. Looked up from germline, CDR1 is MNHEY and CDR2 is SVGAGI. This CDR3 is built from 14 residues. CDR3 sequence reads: CASSYGTAYNEQFF. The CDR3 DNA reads TGTGCCAGCAGTTATGGGACAGCCTACAATGAGCAGTTCTTC.

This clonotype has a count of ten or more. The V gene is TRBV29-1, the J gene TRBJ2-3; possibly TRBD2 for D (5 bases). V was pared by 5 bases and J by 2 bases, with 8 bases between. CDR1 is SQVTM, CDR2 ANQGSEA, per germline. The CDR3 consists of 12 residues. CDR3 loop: CSVTGITDTQYF. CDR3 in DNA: TGCAGCGTTACGGGGATCACAGATACGCAGTATTTT.

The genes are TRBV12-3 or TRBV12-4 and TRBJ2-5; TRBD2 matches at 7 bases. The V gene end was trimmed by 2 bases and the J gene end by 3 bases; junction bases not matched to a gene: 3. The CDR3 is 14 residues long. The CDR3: CASSLTSGKETQYF. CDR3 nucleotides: TGTGCCAGCAGTTTAACCAGCGGGAAAGAGACCCAGTACTTC.

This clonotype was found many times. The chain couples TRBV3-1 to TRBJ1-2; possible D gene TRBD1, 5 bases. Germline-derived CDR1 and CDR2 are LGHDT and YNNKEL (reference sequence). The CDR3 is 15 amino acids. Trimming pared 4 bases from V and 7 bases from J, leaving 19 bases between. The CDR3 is CASSPPLIGGRGYTF. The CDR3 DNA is TGTGCCAGCAGCCCACCCCTAATCGGGGGACGTGGCTACACCTTC.

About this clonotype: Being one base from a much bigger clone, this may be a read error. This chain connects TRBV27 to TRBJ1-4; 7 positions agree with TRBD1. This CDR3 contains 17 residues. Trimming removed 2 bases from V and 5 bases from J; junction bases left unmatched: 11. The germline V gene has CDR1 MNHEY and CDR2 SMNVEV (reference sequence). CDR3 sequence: CASSLTPPGGMNEKLFF. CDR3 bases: TGTGCCAGCAGTTTAACCCCCCCAGGGGGAATGAATGAAAAACTGTTTTTT.

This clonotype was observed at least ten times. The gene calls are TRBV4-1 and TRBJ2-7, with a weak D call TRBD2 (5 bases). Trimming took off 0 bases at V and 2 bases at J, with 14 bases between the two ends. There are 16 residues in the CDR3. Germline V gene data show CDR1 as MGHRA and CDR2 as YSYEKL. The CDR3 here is CASSQEGGLQPYEQYF. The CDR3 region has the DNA TGCGCCAGCAGCCAAGAAGGAGGTTTACAGCCCTACGAGCAGTACTTC.

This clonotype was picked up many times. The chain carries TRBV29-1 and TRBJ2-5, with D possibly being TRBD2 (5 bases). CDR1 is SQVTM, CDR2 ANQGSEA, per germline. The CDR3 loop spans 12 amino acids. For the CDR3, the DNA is TGCAGTGGGCGGGTAGGCCAAGAGACCCAGTACTTC. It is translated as CSGRVGQETQYF.

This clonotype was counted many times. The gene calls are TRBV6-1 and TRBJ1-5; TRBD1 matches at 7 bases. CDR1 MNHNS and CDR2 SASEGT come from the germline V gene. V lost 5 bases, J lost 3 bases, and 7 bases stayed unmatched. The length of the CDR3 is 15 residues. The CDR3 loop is CASSPDRVSNQPQHF. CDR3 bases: TGTGCCAGCAGTCCTGACAGGGTATCCAATCAGCCCCAGCATTTT.

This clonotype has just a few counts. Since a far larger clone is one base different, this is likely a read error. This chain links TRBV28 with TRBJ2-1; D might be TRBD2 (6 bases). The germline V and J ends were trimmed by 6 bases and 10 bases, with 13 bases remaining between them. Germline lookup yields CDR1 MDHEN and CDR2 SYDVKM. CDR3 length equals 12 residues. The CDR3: CASRGLTYEQFF. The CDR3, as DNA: TGTGCCAGCAGGGGACTCACCTACGAGCAGTTCTTC.

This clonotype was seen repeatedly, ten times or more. CDR3 in DNA: TGTGCCAGCAGCTTGGGACGATCGGCCTCCTACGAGCAGTACTTC. Translation gives CASSLGRSASYEQYF. V gene TRBV7-2 combines with J gene TRBJ2-7, with D perhaps given as TRBD1 or TRBD2 (5 bases each). The CDR3 runs to 15 residues. Germline assignment: CDR1 SGHTA and CDR2 FQGNSA. Trimming stripped 3 bases from V and 0 bases from J, with 12 bases between.

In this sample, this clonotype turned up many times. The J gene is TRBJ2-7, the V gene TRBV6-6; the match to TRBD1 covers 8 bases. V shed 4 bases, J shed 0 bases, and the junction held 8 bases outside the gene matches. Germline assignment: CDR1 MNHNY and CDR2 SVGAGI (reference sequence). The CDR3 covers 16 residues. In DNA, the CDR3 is TGTGCCAGCAGTTCACCCCAGGGGGCCAGCTCCTACGAGCAGTACTTC. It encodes CASSSPQGASSYEQYF.

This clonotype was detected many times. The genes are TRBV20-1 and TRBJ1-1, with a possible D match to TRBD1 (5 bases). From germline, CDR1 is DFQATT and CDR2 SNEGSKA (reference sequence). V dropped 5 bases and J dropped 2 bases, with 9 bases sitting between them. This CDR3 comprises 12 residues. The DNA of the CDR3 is TGCAGTGCTGCGGGGGTAAACACTGAAGCTTTCTTT. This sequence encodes CSAAGVNTEAFF.

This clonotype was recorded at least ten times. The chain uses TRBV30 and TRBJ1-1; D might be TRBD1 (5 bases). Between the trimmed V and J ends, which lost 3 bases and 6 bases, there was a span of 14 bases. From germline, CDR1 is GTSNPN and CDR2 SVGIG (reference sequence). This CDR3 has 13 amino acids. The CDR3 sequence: CAWRAGRHAEAFF. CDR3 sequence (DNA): TGTGCCTGGAGAGCAGGGCGGCACGCTGAAGCTTTCTTT.

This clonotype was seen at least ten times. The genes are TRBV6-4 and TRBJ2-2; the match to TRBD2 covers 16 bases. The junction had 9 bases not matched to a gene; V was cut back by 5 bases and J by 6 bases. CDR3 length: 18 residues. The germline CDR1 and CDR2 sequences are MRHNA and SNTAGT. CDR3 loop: CASSLGLAGGPFPGELFF. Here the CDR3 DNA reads TGTGCCAGCAGTCTGGGACTAGCGGGAGGGCCGTTTCCCGGGGAGCTGTTTTTT.

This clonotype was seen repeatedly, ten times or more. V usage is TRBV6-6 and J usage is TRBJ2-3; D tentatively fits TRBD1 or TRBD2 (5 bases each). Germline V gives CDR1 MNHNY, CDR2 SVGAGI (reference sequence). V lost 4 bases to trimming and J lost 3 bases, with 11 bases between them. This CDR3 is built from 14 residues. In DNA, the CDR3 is TGTGCCAGCAGTTTCGGGACCACGACAGATACGCAGTATTTT. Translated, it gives CASSFGTTTDTQYF.

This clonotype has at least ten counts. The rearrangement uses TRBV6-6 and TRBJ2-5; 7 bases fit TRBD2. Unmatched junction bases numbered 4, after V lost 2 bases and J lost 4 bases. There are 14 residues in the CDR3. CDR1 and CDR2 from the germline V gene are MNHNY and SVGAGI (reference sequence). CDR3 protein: CASSYPPGGETQYF. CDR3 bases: TGTGCCAGCAGTTACCCCCCGGGGGGAGAGACCCAGTACTTC.